These T cell receptor beta chains were read from a single sample in a study of blood T cell repertoires in COVID-19. Generated by immunoSEQ multiplex PCR, the TCRdb table keeps only in-frame clones and is missing some. The table lists some 400,000 clones, over 75% of them singletons. Material: PBMCs or T cells enriched from blood (not recorded which). The source is a man aged 25-45 years who had recovered from COVID-19. Each CDR3 is given with its conserved first and last residue. D genes are given only for firm matches. The size field is filled for only some rows; it gives once, few, many or a size class.

>TRBV28|NA|TRBJ2-7|NA
CASARAPGSSLEQYF
TGTGCCAGCGCCAGGGCGCCAGGGTCGTCCCTCGAGCAGTACTTC
>TRBV30|TRBD1|TRBJ1-1|NA
CAWRRTGRTEAFF
TGTGCCTGGAGGAGGACAGGGAGAACTGAAGCTTTCTTT
>TRBV5-1|NA|TRBJ2-2|NA
CASSHGETGELFF
TGCGCCAGCAGCCACGGGGAGACCGGGGAGCTGTTTTTT
>TRBV19|NA|TRBJ1-1|NA
CASSSLPIQEEAFF
TGTGCCAGTAGTAGCCTCCCCATACAGGAGGAAGCTTTCTTT
>TRBV27|NA|TRBJ2-7|NA
CASSSPGRDCLYEQYF
TGTGCCAGCAGTTCCCCGGGCCGGGACTGTTTGTACGAGCAGTACTTC
>TRBV5-1|TRBD1|TRBJ2-7|NA
CASSGGQGAIYEQYF
TGCGCCAGCAGCGGGGGACAGGGGGCAATATACGAGCAGTACTTC
>TRBV27|TRBD2|TRBJ2-7|NA
CASSLREGRYEQYF
TGTGCCAGCAGCTTAAGGGAGGGCCGGTACGAGCAGTACTTC
>TRBV24-1|NA|TRBJ1-2|NA
CATSERQGGYTF
TGTGCCACCAGTGAGCGCCAGGGTGGCTACACCTTC
>TRBV5-1|NA|TRBJ2-5|NA
CASSLASGVDQETQYF
TGCGCCAGCAGCTTGGCCTCGGGAGTAGATCAAGAGACCCAGTACTTC
>TRBV5-1|NA|TRBJ1-2|NA
CASSPDSTSYGYTF
TGCGCCAGCAGCCCAGACAGTACCTCCTATGGCTACACCTTC
>TRBV28|NA|TRBJ1-3|NA
CASSLSDIQSSGNTIYF
TGTGCCAGCAGTTTATCAGACATACAAAGCTCTGGAAACACCATATATTTT
>TRBV28|NA|TRBJ2-7|NA
CASSPSRMNEQYF
TGTGCCAGCAGTCCGTCCAGAATGAACGAGCAGTACTTC
>TRBV2|NA|TRBJ1-2|NA
CASSRGIINYGYTF
TGTGCCAGCAGCCGGGGGATTATTAACTATGGCTACACCTTC
>TRBV19|NA|TRBJ1-3|NA
CASSILSDSGNTIYF
TGTGCCAGTAGTATACTGTCAGACTCTGGAAACACCATATATTTT
>TRBV5-4|NA|TRBJ2-2|NA
CASSLSGLNTGELFF
TGTGCCAGCAGCTTGTCAGGGCTGAACACCGGGGAGCTGTTTTTT
>TRBV30|NA|TRBJ2-1|few
CAWSVTPQEQFF
TGTGCCTGGAGTGTAACCCCACAGGAGCAGTTCTTC
>TRBV7-3|TRBD2|TRBJ2-3|NA
CASSPGTSGTTDTQYF
TGTGCCAGCAGCCCCGGGACTAGCGGGACCACAGATACGCAGTATTTT
>TRBV6-5|TRBD1|TRBJ1-2|NA
CASSGQGAFYGYTF
TGTGCCAGCAGCGGACAGGGGGCTTTTTATGGCTACACCTTC
>TRBV1|NA|TRBJ2-1|NA
CTSSQHLGTSRYNEQFF
TGCACCAGCAGCCAACACCTGGGGACTAGCCGCTACAATGAGCAGTTCTTC
>TRBV12-3/TRBV12-4|TRBD2|TRBJ2-1|NA
CASGAGYNEQFF
TGTGCCAGCGGAGCGGGGTACAATGAGCAGTTCTTC
>TRBV9|NA|TRBJ2-7|NA
CASSRGLDSYEQYF
TGTGCCAGCTCGAGGGGGTTGGATTCCTACGAGCAGTACTTC
>TRBV12-5|TRBD2|TRBJ2-1|NA
CASGWGGGGSASYNEQFF
TGTGCTAGTGGTTGGGGGGGTGGAGGAAGCGCCTCCTACAATGAGCAGTTCTTC
>TRBV18|TRBD2|TRBJ2-7|NA
CASSPPGLAGGYEQYF
TGTGCCAGCTCACCACCCGGACTAGCGGGAGGATACGAGCAGTACTTC
>TRBV5-4|NA|TRBJ1-6|NA
CASSLQGRESPLHF
TGTGCCAGCAGCTTACAGGGAAGGGAATCACCCCTCCACTTT
>TRBV2|NA|TRBJ2-1|NA
CASRKLTYNEQFF
TGTGCCAGCAGGAAGCTGACCTACAATGAGCAGTTCTTC
>TRBV29-1|TRBD2|TRBJ2-7|NA
CSVELAERSYEQYF
TGCAGCGTTGAACTAGCGGAGAGGTCCTACGAGCAGTACTTC
>TRBV3-1/TRBV3-2|NA|TRBJ1-3|NA
CASSQYRGNTIYF
TGTGCCAGCAGCCAATACAGGGGAAACACCATATATTTT
>TRBV27|TRBD2|TRBJ2-7|NA
CASSFSGKSYEQYF
TGTGCCAGCAGTTTTAGCGGGAAATCCTACGAGCAGTACTTC
>TRBV19|TRBD2|TRBJ2-1|NA
CASSINAAASGINEQFF
TGTGCCAGTAGTATAAATGCGGCGGCTAGCGGGATAAATGAGCAGTTCTTC
>TRBV7-2|TRBD2|TRBJ2-1|NA
CASSSPVLALNEQFF
TGTGCCAGCAGTTCACCTGTACTAGCGCTCAATGAGCAGTTCTTC
>TRBV3-1/TRBV3-2|TRBD1|TRBJ2-5|NA
CASSQGTGQETQYF
TGTGCCAGCAGCCAAGGGACAGGGCAAGAGACCCAGTACTTC
>TRBV11-3|TRBD1|TRBJ2-7|once
CASSFGTGEQYF
TGTGCCAGCAGCTTCGGGACAGGCGAGCAGTACTTC
>TRBV9|TRBD1|TRBJ2-1|NA
CASSVATMGTGVSNEQFF
TGTGCCAGCAGCGTAGCTACGATGGGGACAGGGGTTTCTAATGAGCAGTTCTTC
>TRBV11-2|TRBD1|TRBJ1-2|NA
CASSLGTVNYGYTF
TGTGCCAGCAGCCTTGGGACAGTCAACTATGGCTACACCTTC
>TRBV11-2|NA|TRBJ1-3|NA
CASNRGYSGNTIYF
TGTGCCAGCAATAGGGGATACTCTGGAAACACCATATATTTT
>TRBV19|NA|TRBJ1-5|NA
CASSEGTAKDQPQHF
TGTGCCAGTAGCGAGGGAACAGCCAAGGATCAGCCCCAGCATTTT
>TRBV28|TRBD2|TRBJ2-1|NA
CASRAIAGVKYNEQFF
TGTGCCAGCAGGGCTATAGCGGGAGTTAAGTACAATGAGCAGTTCTTC
>TRBV12-3/TRBV12-4|TRBD1|TRBJ2-7|few
CASSPEQGDPYF
TGTGCCAGCAGTCCAGAACAGGGGGATCCTTACTTC
>TRBV12-5|NA|TRBJ2-7|NA
CASGLEEGSYEQYF
TGTGCTAGTGGTTTGGAGGAGGGGTCCTACGAGCAGTACTTC
>TRBV5-1|NA|TRBJ1-1|once
CASSLGQSRNTEAFF
TGCGCCAGCAGCTTGGGACAGTCCCGGAACACTGAAGCTTTCTTT
>TRBV27|TRBD1|TRBJ2-1|once
CASSTDRVVYNEQFF
TGTGCCAGCAGTACAGACAGGGTGGTTTACAATGAGCAGTTCTTC
>TRBV9|NA|TRBJ1-3|once
CASSERARGPYSTGNTIYF
TGTGCCAGCAGCGAGAGGGCGCGGGGGCCGTACTCTACAGGAAACACCATATATTTT
>TRBV27|NA|TRBJ1-5|NA
CASSSINQPQHF
TGTGCCAGCAGTTCCATCAATCAGCCCCAGCATTTT
>TRBV28|NA|TRBJ1-5|NA
CASSFGGLRNQPQHF
TGTGCCAGCAGTTTCGGGGGTCTAAGAAATCAGCCCCAGCATTTT
>TRBV9|NA|TRBJ1-6|NA
CASSTGQINRLHF
TGTGCCAGCAGCACTGGACAGATTAACCGCCTCCACTTT
>TRBV6-5|TRBD1|TRBJ1-1|NA
CASSLYGQGRTEAFF
TGTGCCAGCAGCCTATACGGACAGGGGAGAACTGAAGCTTTCTTT
>TRBV7-9|TRBD1|TRBJ1-6|NA
CASSLVGTGDSPLHF
TGTGCCAGCAGCTTAGTTGGGACAGGGGATTCACCCCTCCACTTT
>TRBV4-1|NA|TRBJ2-1|once
CASSLGLYNEQFF
TGCGCCAGCAGCCTTGGCCTTTACAATGAGCAGTTCTTC
>TRBV12-3/TRBV12-4|TRBD1|TRBJ1-1|NA
CASSLMAGGAFF
TGTGCCAGCAGTTTAATGGCAGGGGGGGCTTTCTTT
>TRBV19|TRBD1|TRBJ2-7|NA
CASTPGQGAGEQYF
TGTGCCAGTACCCCGGGACAGGGGGCGGGCGAGCAGTACTTC